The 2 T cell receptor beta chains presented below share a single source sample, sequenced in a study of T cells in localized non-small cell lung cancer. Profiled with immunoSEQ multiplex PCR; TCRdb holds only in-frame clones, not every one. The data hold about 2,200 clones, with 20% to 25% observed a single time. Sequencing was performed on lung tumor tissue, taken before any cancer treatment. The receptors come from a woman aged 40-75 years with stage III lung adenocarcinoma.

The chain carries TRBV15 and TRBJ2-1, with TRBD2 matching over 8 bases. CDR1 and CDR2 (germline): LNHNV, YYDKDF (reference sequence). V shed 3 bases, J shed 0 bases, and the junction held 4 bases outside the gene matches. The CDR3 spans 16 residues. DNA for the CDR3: TGTGCCACCAGCAGTCCAGCGGGAGCCTCCTACAATGAGCAGTTCTTC. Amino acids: CATSSPAGASYNEQFF.

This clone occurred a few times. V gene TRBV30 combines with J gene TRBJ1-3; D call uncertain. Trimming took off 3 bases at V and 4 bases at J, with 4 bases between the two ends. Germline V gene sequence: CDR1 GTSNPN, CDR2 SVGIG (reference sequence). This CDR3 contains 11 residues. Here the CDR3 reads CAWSLGNTIYF. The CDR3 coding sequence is TGTGCCTGGAGCCTCGGAAACACCATATATTTT. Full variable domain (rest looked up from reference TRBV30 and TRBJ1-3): SQTIHQWPATLVQPVGSPLSLECTVEGTSNPNLYWYRQAAGRGLQLLFYSVGIGQISSEVPQNLSASRPQDRQFILSSKKLLLSDSGFYLCAWSLGNTIYFGEGSWLTVV.